The present T cell receptor beta chain was sequenced within a study of chemoradiotherapy in HPV16-positive cancers. Germline loops: CDR1 SGHTA, CDR2 FQGNSA. The length of the CDR3 is 15 residues. TCRdb keeps only in-frame clones here, not all; method: immunoSEQ multiplex PCR. The sample carries 9,500 to 13,000 clones, about 89% recorded once. Samples were taken several times over chemoradiotherapy. This TCR came from a human donor with HPV-associated anogenital cancer. This chain links TRBV7-2 with TRBJ2-5; no definite D call. The end of the DNA is better explained by TRBJ2-7, so the J call may be wrong. This sample comprised blood, obtained from a patient who underwent chemoradiotherapy. The CDR3 here is CASSLTAELSYEQYF. The CDR3 nucleotides read TGTGCCAGCAGCTTAACCGCTGAGCTGAGCTACGAGCAGTACTTC.